The 7 T cell receptor beta chains below were found in one sample sequenced in a study of human T cells and chemical hapten exposure. A single record per CDR3 protein comes from TCRdb applying MiXCR to the RACE reads. The table shows 35,000 to 50,000 distinct CDR3 sequences, with about 4.5% occurring only once. Time point noted: healthy volunteer bleed at 2 weeks. It was from unfractionated whole blood that total RNA was extracted. The sample comprised whole blood. The receptors shown here come from a female donor in good health. Some clones in this sample may be carry-over from other donors' samples.

This clonotype showed up many times. The rearrangement uses TRBV7-9 and TRBJ2-3; D gene unclear. The CDR3 runs 16 residues. Trimming stripped 4 bases from V and 0 bases from J, with 14 bases between. CDR1 SEHNR and CDR2 FQNEAQ come from the germline V gene (reference sequence). CDR3 residues: CASSSMGVLSTDTQYF. CDR3 nucleotides: TGTGCCAGCAGCTCAATGGGCGTCTTAAGCACAGATACGCAGTATTTT.

The V and J genes are TRBV12-3 or TRBV12-4 and TRBJ1-4; TRBD1 matches 8 bases. This CDR3 is built from 15 residues. The trim removed 5 bases at V and 7 bases at J, leaving 9 bases unmatched. CDR3 sequence: CASSQRTGLSEKLFF. CDR3 DNA: TGTGCCAGCAGTCAAAGGACAGGGTTAAGTGAAAAACTGTTTTTT.

The table lists this clonotype with many counts. Written as DNA, the CDR3 is TGCAGTGCCCCCGGCGTAACGCTGCAAACTAATGAAAAACTGTTTTTT. It translates to CSAPGVTLQTNEKLFF. The chain couples TRBV20-1 to TRBJ1-4; D gene uncertain. This CDR3 region has 16 residues. Trimming left V 6 bases short and J 1 base short, with 18 bases between. Germline V CDR1 and CDR2: DFQATT, SNEGSKA (reference sequence).

The chain links TRBV27 to TRBJ2-2, with 7 bases that match TRBD1. V shed 4 bases and J 1 base; nucleotides not matched to a gene: 9. The germline CDR1 and CDR2 sequences are MNHEY and SMNVEV (reference sequence). This CDR3 is built from 17 residues. The CDR3 nucleotides are TGTGCCAGCAGTTCACCCGCTCGACAGGGGAACACCGGGGAGCTGTTTTTT. It translates to CASSSPARQGNTGELFF.

The sample holds many counts of this clonotype. The chain joins TRBV30 to TRBJ2-1, with 9 bases that match TRBD2. The CDR3 contains 13 residues. Germline loops: CDR1 GTSNPN, CDR2 SVGIG (reference sequence). Germline trimming cut 3 bases from V and 7 bases from J; bases unmatched to any gene: 4. CDR3 region: CAWRPGLANEQFF. DNA of the CDR3: TGTGCCTGGAGACCGGGACTAGCTAATGAGCAGTTCTTC. Looking up the rest from reference TRBV30 and TRBJ2-1 gives the full variable domain: SQTIHQWPATLVQPVGSPLSLECTVEGTSNPNLYWYRQAAGRGLQLLFYSVGIGQISSEVPQNLSASRPQDRQFILSSKKLLLSDSGFYLCAWRPGLANEQFFGPGTRLTVL.

This clonotype was counted ten times or more. The chain carries TRBV7-3 and TRBJ1-2, with a tentative D call TRBD1 (5 bases). V was cut by 2 bases and J by 6 bases, with 13 bases left in between. Germline V CDR1 and CDR2: SGHTA, FQGTGA. The CDR3 sequence is 14 residues long. CDR3 coding DNA: TGTGCCAGCAGCTTAGCGGGGCCGTTGGATGGCTACACCTTC. Translation gives CASSLAGPLDGYTF.

This clonotype has at least ten counts. The rearrangement links TRBV29-1 to TRBJ2-3; possibly TRBD2 for D (6 bases). The CDR3 is 14 residues long. V lost 7 bases and J 4 bases, leaving 18 bases between the germline ends. In germline, CDR1 is SQVTM, CDR2 ANQGSEA. CDR3 sequence reads: CSAKLAMSADTQYF. The CDR3 DNA reads as TGCAGCGCCAAACTAGCTATGTCCGCAGATACGCAGTATTTT.